This T cell receptor beta chain was documented in a study of blood T cell repertoires in COVID-19 (TCRdb year 2020). Regarding the research as a whole: Recovered participants in ImmuneRACE Cohort 3 were defined as having two consecutive negative NP/OP PCR tests, clearance from a healthcare professional, or resolution of symptoms. Deeply sampled blood TCRbeta repertoires from subjects exposed to, actively infected with, or recovered from COVID-19 were included in the dataset. The material from the prospective study consisted of cDNA or gDNA derived from T cells, B-cell-depleted T cells, or PBMCs. A de-identified subject ID, COVID-19 status, age in years and sex were almost always included in the sample metadata. Samples from collaborators originated in the United States, Italy and Spain and spanned both the acute and convalescent phases of COVID-19. The samples were drawn from two sources: the first 160 participants of the ongoing ImmuneRACE study, and 950 to 1,500 subjects contributed by 6 global collaborators. The repertoires were made available in a free public database intended to serve as a resource for research on the immune response to SARS-CoV-2. Where available, HLA class I and class II types were taken from metadata supplied by the sample provider and were not determined by assay-based typing. Broad study findings and their caveats: The quantity of clinical and demographic metadata differed by source and by participant and was supplied without curation.

Participants in the prospective study were enrolled through a virtual design, were aged roughly 18 to 100 years, and lived in 24 United States geographic areas. In the prospective study, cohorts were assigned on the basis of participant-reported clinical history obtained from a screening survey and a study questionnaire. In the prospective study, whole blood, serum and a nasopharyngeal or oropharyngeal swab were collected from each participant by mobile phlebotomists. Additional blood draws and questionnaires over an approximately two-month period could optionally be provided by prospective study participants. Blood samples from the prospective study were shipped frozen or at room temperature prior to DNA extraction. The immunoSEQ Assay, a bias-controlled multiplex PCR, was used to amplify TCRbeta CDR3 regions from genomic DNA. The authors processed their data as follows. The number of nucleated cells in each sample was estimated by amplification of reference gene primers within the assay. To quantify the absolute abundance of each unique TCRbeta CDR3 rearrangement, sequence reads were collapsed and filtered. For each sample, productive Simpson clonality was calculated as the square root of Simpson's diversity index over productive rearrangements. This is the immuneACCESS table as TCRdb keeps it, with only in-frame sequences that have V and J called. A part of the clones is gone; compared with another copy, unresolved V genes explain less than half, and the rest is unexplained. That table supplies the V and J calls and clone size; D and trimming were determined from the DNA. Within this sample are under 150,000 clones, with roughly 84% of them counted one time only. In total, the top ten clones hold 3.9% of the sample.

With regard to this clone: The antigen it binds to is not known. The input lacks base qualities; no much larger clone sits a single base away.

Looking up the germline V gene yields CDR1 SGHRS and CDR2 YFSETQ. The CDR3, from cysteine to phenylalanine, totals 14 residues. Only the CDR3 DNA stays, 42 bases, in frame from base 1. A distance of 13 bases separates the germline ends of V and J, which lose 3 bases and 6 bases respectively. Sequencing was performed on PBMCs or T cells enriched from blood (not recorded which). The TCR originated in a man between 45 and 60 years old in a cohort exposed to, infected with or recovered from COVID-19 (not recorded which). The chain links TRBV5-1 with TRBJ2-1, with TRBD1 as a weak D call on 6 bases. The sequence in DNA is TGCGCCAGCAGCTCAATCCCGGACAGCAATGAGCAGTTCTTC. Its protein product is CASSSIPDSNEQFF.